The rows below give T cell receptor beta chains drawn from one sample of a study of beta chain features in type 1 diabetes. Sequencing used immunoSEQ multiplex PCR; TCRdb keeps in-frame clones, though not all of them. The data show more than 55,000 clones, about 47% seen once. The sample comprised Tregs from blood. The receptors were sampled from a woman aged 40 to 50 with type 1 diabetes. CDR3s include the opening cysteine and the closing phenylalanine or tryptophan.

>TRBJ1-1|TRBV18
CASSPSGANTEAFF
>TRBJ1-2|TRBV28
CASGTGGGYGYTF
>TRBJ2-5|TRBV4-2
CASSQGLAGGYQETQYF
>TRBJ2-2|TRBV28
CASNEAGTVTGELFF
>TRBJ2-2|TRBV18
CASSPRTGGDTGELFF
>TRBJ2-5|TRBV18
CASSPRSQETQYF
>TRBJ1-6|TRBV5-1
CASSSQGGGSPLHF
>TRBJ1-6|TRBV7-2
CASTLGQYNSPLHF
>TRBJ2-1|TRBV9
CASSVVDGGGAFNEQFF
>TRBJ2-1|TRBV6-1
CAARDRGSHEQFF
>TRBJ1-3|TRBV5-6
CASSFLTGTGRNTIYF
>TRBJ1-1|TRBV7-3
CASSPGGTVNTEAFF
>TRBJ1-2|TRBV7-9
CASSQAGSYGYTF
>TRBJ1-1|TRBV11-2
CASSITKGVNTEAFF